These 18 T cell receptor beta chains originate from one sample sequenced in a study of T cell repertoires in cytomegalovirus infection. Each CDR3 protein gets one entry after TCRdb re-called the reads with MiXCR. The table has about 130,000 distinct CDR3 sequences, about 32% seen once. Their antigen targets remain unknown. The source material was CD8+ T cells from cultured PBMCs, sampled from culture after CMV antigen stimulation. These TCRs come from a human donor in good health (CMV status not recorded). Some clones in this sample may be carry-over from other donors' samples.

The chain joins TRBV19 to TRBJ1-2, with D possibly TRBD1 on 5 matching bases. The CDR3 spans 15 residues. CDR1 LNHDA and CDR2 SQIVND come from the germline V gene (reference sequence). Deletions cut 5 bases from V and 2 bases from J, with 15 bases between. Written as DNA, the CDR3 is TGTGCCAGTAGTGTGACGGGGCAGACGAACTATGGCTACACCTTC. This codes for CASSVTGQTNYGYTF.

The chain joins TRBV7-2 to TRBJ2-5, with 8 positions matching TRBD1. The CDR3 consists of 16 residues. From germline, CDR1 is SGHTA and CDR2 FQGNSA. V dropped 5 bases and J dropped 6; count of bases not matched to a gene: 14. The CDR3 sequence is CASSRPRDRLLQTQYF. In DNA form, the CDR3 reads TGTGCCAGCAGCCGCCCCCGGGACAGGCTACTACAGACCCAGTACTTC.

V usage is TRBV4-1 and J usage is TRBJ1-1; TRBD1 matches at 8 bases. V dropped 1 base and J dropped 0; count of bases not matched to a gene: 4. The CDR3 runs 16 residues. Germline loops: CDR1 MGHRA, CDR2 YSYEKL. CDR3 DNA sequence: TGCGCCAGCAGCCAAGTTAGGACAGGGTTGAACACTGAAGCTTTCTTT. As protein: CASSQVRTGLNTEAFF.

This clonotype was found a few times. The chain employs TRBV7-2 and TRBJ2-1; a possible D gene is TRBD2 (5 bases). CDR3 length: 16 amino acids. With 1 base removed from V and 3 bases from J, the gap between germline ends came to 13 bases. Germline V gene data show CDR1 as SGHTA and CDR2 as FQGNSA. CDR3 DNA: TGTGCCAGCAGCTTAGATTACTCCCGGGACTACAATGAGCAGTTCTTC. Residues: CASSLDYSRDYNEQFF.

This clonotype was counted a few times. This sequence joins TRBV28 and TRBJ1-1; possible D gene TRBD1, 5 bases. The CDR3 contains 13 residues. From germline, CDR1 is MDHEN and CDR2 SYDVKM. Trimming cost V 7 bases and J 4 bases, with 13 bases left between them. Here the CDR3 reads CASMEMRGTEAFF. The CDR3 DNA sequence: TGTGCCAGCATGGAGATGAGGGGCACTGAAGCTTTCTTT.

This clonotype was observed a handful of times. The chain links TRBV7-2 to TRBJ2-3; D gene uncertain. The V end was cut by 5 bases, the J end by 0 bases, with 6 bases between. CDR1 and CDR2 from the germline V gene are SGHTA and FQGNSA. CDR3 length: 13 amino acids. CDR3 protein: CASSLPSTDTQYF. The CDR3 nucleotides are TGTGCCAGCAGCCTCCCGAGCACAGATACGCAGTATTTT.

This clonotype was seen ten or more times. The chain joins TRBV7-2 to TRBJ2-3, with 12 bases identical to TRBD2. This CDR3 comprises 15 residues. The V segment lost 5 bases and the J segment 4 bases; nucleotides outside the gene matches: 4. Germline CDR1 and CDR2: SGHTA and FQGNSA. As DNA, the CDR3 is TGTGCCAGCAGCGCTAGCGGGGGGGCCTCAGATACGCAGTATTTT. Translation: CASSASGGASDTQYF.

The chain recombines TRBV12-3 or TRBV12-4 with TRBJ2-7, with D hard to call. Trimming shortened V by 6 bases and J by 9 bases, and 24 bases separated the two germline ends. This CDR3 is built from 15 residues. The CDR3 DNA is TGTGCCAGCAGGACCTCGTTCCTAGACCCAACCGTGCAGTACTTC. Its protein is CASRTSFLDPTVQYF.

This clonotype was found a few times. The rearrangement uses TRBV27 and TRBJ1-5; D remains unclear. This CDR3 is built from 15 residues. CDR1 is MNHEY and CDR2 is SMNVEV in the germline V gene (reference sequence). Between the trimmed V and J ends, which lost 4 bases and 0 bases, there was a span of 10 bases. Here the CDR3 reads CASSYAGYSNQPQHF. The CDR3 DNA follows: TGTGCCAGCAGTTATGCGGGCTATAGCAATCAGCCCCAGCATTTT.

CDR3 DNA sequence: TGTGCCAGCGCGTTCACCCAATCTGGGGCCAACGTCCTGACTTTC. Protein sequence: CASAFTQSGANVLTF. The rearrangement joins TRBV6-5 to TRBJ2-6; no firm D call. Trimming shortened V by 8 bases and J by 1 base, and 12 bases separated the two germline ends. Looked up from germline, CDR1 is MNHEY and CDR2 is SVGAGI. This CDR3 spans 15 amino acids.

This clonotype was recorded many times. CDR3 DNA sequence: TGTGCCAGCAGAAGAGGGGGCTCGACAGATACGCAGTATTTT. Protein product: CASRRGGSTDTQYF. The chain is built from TRBV6-2 or TRBV6-3 and TRBJ2-3; 7 bases fit TRBD1. Germline V lookup: CDR1 MNHEY, CDR2 SVGEGT. The length of the CDR3 is 14 residues. Losses at the gene ends were 6 bases for V and 3 bases for J; bases not matched to a gene: 6.

The chain carries TRBV7-9 and TRBJ1-2; 8 positions match TRBD1. CDR1 and CDR2 from the germline V gene are SEHNR and FQNEAQ (reference sequence). V shed 5 bases and J 4 bases; nucleotides not matched to a gene: 6. This CDR3 contains 14 residues. CDR3 sequence: CASSLQGVGYGYTF. CDR3 nucleotides: TGTGCCAGCAGCCTACAGGGGGTCGGCTATGGCTACACCTTC.

This clonotype came up once. A much larger clone is a single base away; this may be a read error. V and J are TRBV7-2 and TRBJ2-3; D gene ambiguous. Germline V gives CDR1 SGHTA, CDR2 FQGNSA. The CDR3 covers 15 residues. DNA for the CDR3: TGTGCCAGCGGCTTAATGCGGAGTAGCACAGACACGCAGTATTTT. Protein sequence: CASGLMRSSTDTQYF.

This clonotype was seen many times. The chain employs TRBV4-1 and TRBJ1-2; the D gene is possibly TRBD1 (6 bases). This CDR3 comprises 15 residues. CDR1 and CDR2 (germline): MGHRA, YSYEKL. V was pared by 4 bases and J by 3 bases, with 15 bases between. CDR3 coding DNA: TGCGCCAGCAGCCCCGCTGCGGGGGGCGACTATGGCTACACCTTC. The encoded protein is CASSPAAGGDYGYTF.

CDR3 loop: CASSLVSGVFSSYNEQFF. CDR3 DNA: TGTGCCAGCAGCTTAGTTAGCGGGGTTTTTTCCTCCTACAATGAGCAGTTCTTC. The chain joins TRBV7-6 to TRBJ2-1, with 8 bases that match TRBD2. V gave up 1 base and J gave up 0 bases; unmatched junction bases: 8. CDR3 length: 18 residues. Germline-derived CDR1 and CDR2 are SGHVS and FNYEAQ.

This clonotype was recorded a few times. The chain carries TRBV5-5 and TRBJ2-7; D gene ambiguous. Germline V gene lookup returns CDR1 SGHKS and CDR2 YYEKEE (reference sequence). The CDR3 is 16 residues long. V was clipped by 0 bases and J by 7 bases, with 20 bases between them. This chain's CDR3 is CASSLAITVPLREQYF. For the CDR3, the DNA is TGTGCCAGCAGCTTGGCCATTACAGTTCCTCTACGAGAGCAGTACTTC.

This rearrangement joins TRBV7-3 to TRBJ2-3; 7 bases are shared with TRBD2. Germline CDR1 is SGHTA and CDR2 is FQGTGA. The V gene end was trimmed by 5 bases and the J gene end by 2 bases; junction bases not matched to a gene: 13. The CDR3 runs 17 residues. In DNA, the CDR3 is TGTGCCAGCAGCCCAACTAGACTAGCAAGGGACACAGATACGCAGTATTTT. It specifies CASSPTRLARDTDTQYF.

V is TRBV19 and J is TRBJ2-3; D might be TRBD1 (5 bases). V shed 5 bases and J shed 0 bases, with 9 bases lying between them. The germline V gene encodes CDR1 LNHDA and CDR2 SQIVND (reference sequence). This CDR3 is built from 14 residues. The CDR3, as DNA: TGTGCCAGTAGTGAGGACATCAGCACAGATACGCAGTATTTT. Its translation is CASSEDISTDTQYF.